These 6 T cell receptor beta chains were sequenced from one sample in a study of early T cells in non-severe SARS-CoV-2 infection. One entry per CDR3 protein results from TCRdb running MiXCR on the 5' RACE reads. The sample includes roughly 99,000 distinct CDR3 sequences, around 12% seen only once; the top ten take 4% to 4.5%. The specimen was whole blood, collected at baseline. These receptor sequences come from an adult who was a healthcare worker with PCR-confirmed SARS-CoV-2 infection or an uninfected control (not recorded which).

The chain uses TRBV2 and TRBJ1-5; 11 bases map to TRBD1. The CDR3 spans 15 residues. Per the germline V gene, CDR1 is SNHLY and CDR2 is FYNNEI. The V and J ends lost 5 bases and 5 bases, in that order; junction bases with no gene match: 5. In DNA, the CDR3 is TGTGCCAGCAGTATATTGGGACAGGGGGATCAGCCCCAGCATTTT. Translated: CASSILGQGDQPQHF.

This clonotype was detected many times. The chain's CDR3 is CSVDGDGATGELFF. CDR3 in DNA: TGCAGCGTTGATGGTGATGGGGCCACCGGGGAGCTGTTTTTT. This sequence joins TRBV29-1 and TRBJ2-2, with D possibly matching TRBD1 (5 bases). The CDR3 runs to 14 residues. Trimming removed 3 bases at V and 4 bases at J, with 12 bases between. Germline CDR1 reads SQVTM; CDR2 reads ANQGSEA.

This clonotype was counted a few times. The chain joins TRBV28 to TRBJ1-6; D gene ambiguous. The V end was cut by 6 bases, the J end by 7 bases, with 7 bases between. The CDR3 sequence is 12 residues long. The germline gives CDR1 MDHEN, CDR2 SYDVKM. CDR3 DNA: TGTGCCAGCAGGCTACGGAATTCACCCCTCCACTTT. This translates into CASRLRNSPLHF.

This clonotype was detected many times. V gene TRBV30 combines with J gene TRBJ1-5, with no clear D. The CDR3 length is 12 residues. Trimming removed 0 bases from V and 9 bases from J, with 9 bases in between. The germline CDR1 and CDR2 sequences are GTSNPN and SVGIG (reference sequence). CDR3 region: CAWSVGPGPQHF. CDR3 sequence (DNA): TGTGCCTGGAGTGTCGGCCCCGGGCCCCAGCATTTT.

The chain has TRBV4-1 and TRBJ2-3; D might be TRBD2 (5 bases). This CDR3 contains 14 residues. The V end was cut by 1 base, the J end by 4 bases, with 9 bases between. Germline-derived CDR1 and CDR2 are MGHRA and YSYEKL. The CDR3 reads CASSQGASPDTQYF. In nucleotides, the CDR3 is TGCGCCAGCAGCCAAGGGGCTAGCCCAGATACGCAGTATTTT.

The table lists this clonotype with a few counts. The CDR3 coding sequence is TGTGCCAGCAGCTTAGCCAGGGGGTTCACAGATACGCAGTATTTT. Residues: CASSLARGFTDTQYF. The rearrangement links TRBV7-6 to TRBJ2-3; 7 nucleotides line up with TRBD1. The junction had 2 bases not matched to a gene; V was cut back by 0 bases and J by 2 bases. This CDR3 has 15 amino acids. Germline V gene lookup returns CDR1 SGHVS and CDR2 FNYEAQ.